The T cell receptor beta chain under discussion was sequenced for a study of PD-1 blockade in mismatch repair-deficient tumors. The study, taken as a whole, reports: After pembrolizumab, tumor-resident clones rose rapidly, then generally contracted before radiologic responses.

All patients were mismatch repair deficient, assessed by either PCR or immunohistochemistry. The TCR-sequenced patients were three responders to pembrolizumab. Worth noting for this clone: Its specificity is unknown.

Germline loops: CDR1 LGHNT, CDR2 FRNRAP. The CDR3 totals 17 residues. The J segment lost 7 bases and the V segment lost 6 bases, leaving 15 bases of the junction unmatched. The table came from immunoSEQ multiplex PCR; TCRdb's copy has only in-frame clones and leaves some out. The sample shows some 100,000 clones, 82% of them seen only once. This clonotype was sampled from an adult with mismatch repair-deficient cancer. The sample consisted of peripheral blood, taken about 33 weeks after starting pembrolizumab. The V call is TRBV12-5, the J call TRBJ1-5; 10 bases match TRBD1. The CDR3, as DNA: TGTGCTAGTGGGTCCCTTGGGGACAGGGGATCGGAACAGCCCCAGCATTTT. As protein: CASGSLGDRGSEQPQHF. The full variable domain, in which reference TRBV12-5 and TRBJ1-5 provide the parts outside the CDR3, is DARVTQTPRHKVTEMGQEVTMRCQPILGHNTVFWYRQTMMQGLELLAYFRNRAPLDDSGMPKDRFSAEMPDATLATLKIQPSEPRDSAVYFCASGSLGDRGSEQPQHFGDGTRLSIL.